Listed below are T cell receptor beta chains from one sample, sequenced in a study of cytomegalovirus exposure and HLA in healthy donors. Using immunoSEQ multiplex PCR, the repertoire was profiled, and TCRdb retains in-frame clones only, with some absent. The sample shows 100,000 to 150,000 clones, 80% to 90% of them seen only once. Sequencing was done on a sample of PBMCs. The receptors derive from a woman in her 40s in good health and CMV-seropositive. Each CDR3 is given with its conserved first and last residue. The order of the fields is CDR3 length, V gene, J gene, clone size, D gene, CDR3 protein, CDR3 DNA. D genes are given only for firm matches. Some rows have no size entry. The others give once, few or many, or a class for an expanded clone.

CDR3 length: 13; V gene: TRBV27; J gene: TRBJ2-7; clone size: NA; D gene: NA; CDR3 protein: CASSRQQGYEQYF; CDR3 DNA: TGTGCCAGCAGCCGACAACAGGGTTACGAGCAGTACTTC
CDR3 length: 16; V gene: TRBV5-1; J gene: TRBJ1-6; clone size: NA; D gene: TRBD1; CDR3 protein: CASSLAGDSYNSPLHF; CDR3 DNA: TGCGCCAGCAGCTTGGCCGGGGACAGCTATAATTCACCCCTCCACTTT
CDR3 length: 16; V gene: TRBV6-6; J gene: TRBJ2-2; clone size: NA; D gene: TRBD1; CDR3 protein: CASSRSTGFWAGELFF; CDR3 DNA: TGTGCCAGCAGCCGCTCGACAGGGTTTTGGGCCGGGGAGCTGTTTTTT
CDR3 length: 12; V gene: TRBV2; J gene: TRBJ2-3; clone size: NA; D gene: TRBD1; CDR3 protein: CAYGQGPDTQYF; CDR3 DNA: TGTGCCTACGGACAGGGCCCAGATACGCAGTATTTT
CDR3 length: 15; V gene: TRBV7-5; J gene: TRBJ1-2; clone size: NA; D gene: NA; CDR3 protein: CARPSVQVGSYGYTF; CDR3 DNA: TGTGCCAGACCGTCGGTACAGGTCGGGTCCTATGGCTACACCTTC
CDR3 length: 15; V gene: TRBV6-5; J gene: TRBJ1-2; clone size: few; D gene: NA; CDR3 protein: CASSPGGGINYGYTF; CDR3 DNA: TGTGCCAGCAGCCCCGGGGGGGGGATAAACTATGGCTACACCTTC
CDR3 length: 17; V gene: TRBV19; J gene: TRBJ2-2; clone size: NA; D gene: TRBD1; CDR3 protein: CASSRPTTGWVTGELFF; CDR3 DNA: TGTGCCAGTAGTAGGCCCACGACAGGGTGGGTCACCGGGGAGCTGTTTTTT
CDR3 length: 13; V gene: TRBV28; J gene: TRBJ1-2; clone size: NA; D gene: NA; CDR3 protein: CASRTGGVGGYTF; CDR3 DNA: TGTGCCAGCAGGACCGGAGGGGTGGGCGGCTACACCTTC
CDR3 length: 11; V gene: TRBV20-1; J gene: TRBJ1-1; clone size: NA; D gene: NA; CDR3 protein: CSARDRDEAFF; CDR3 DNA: TGCAGTGCTAGAGATCGCGATGAAGCTTTCTTT
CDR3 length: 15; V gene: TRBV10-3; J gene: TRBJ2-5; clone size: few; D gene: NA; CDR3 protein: CAINPNPGRGETQYF; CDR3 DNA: TGTGCCATCAACCCCAACCCAGGCAGGGGAGAGACCCAGTACTTC
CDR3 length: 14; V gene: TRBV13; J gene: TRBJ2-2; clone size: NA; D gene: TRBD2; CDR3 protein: CASSFRTSTGELFF; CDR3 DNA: TGTGCCAGCAGCTTTAGGACTAGCACCGGGGAGCTGTTTTTT
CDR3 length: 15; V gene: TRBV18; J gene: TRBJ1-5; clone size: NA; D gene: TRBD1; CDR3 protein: CASSLRQGFNQPQHF; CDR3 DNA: TGTGCCAGCTCACTTCGACAGGGGTTCAATCAGCCCCAGCATTTT
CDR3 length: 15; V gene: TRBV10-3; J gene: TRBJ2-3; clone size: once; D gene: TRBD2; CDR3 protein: CAISLGAGGTDTQYF; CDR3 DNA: TGTGCCATCAGTCTCGGAGCGGGGGGGACAGATACGCAGTATTTT
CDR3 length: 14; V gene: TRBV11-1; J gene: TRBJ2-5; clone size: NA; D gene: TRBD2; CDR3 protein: CASSRLAGGETQYF; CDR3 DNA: TGTGCCAGCAGCAGACTAGCGGGAGGAGAGACCCAGTACTTC
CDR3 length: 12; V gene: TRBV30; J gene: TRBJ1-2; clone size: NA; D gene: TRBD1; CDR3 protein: CAMGQGACGYTF; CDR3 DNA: TGTGCCATGGGACAGGGGGCTTGTGGCTACACCTTC
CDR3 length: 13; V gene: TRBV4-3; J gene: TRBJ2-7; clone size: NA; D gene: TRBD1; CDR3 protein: CASSRLQGDEQYF; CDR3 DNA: TGCGCCAGCAGCCGCCTACAGGGGGACGAGCAGTACTTC
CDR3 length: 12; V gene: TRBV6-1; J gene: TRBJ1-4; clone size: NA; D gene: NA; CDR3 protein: CASTRSGEKLFF; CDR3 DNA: TGTGCCAGCACCAGGTCGGGAGAAAAACTGTTTTTT
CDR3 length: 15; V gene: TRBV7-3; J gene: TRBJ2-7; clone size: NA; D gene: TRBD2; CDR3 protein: CASSPGLAGLYGQYF; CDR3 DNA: TGTGCCAGCAGCCCGGGACTAGCGGGACTGTACGGGCAGTACTTC
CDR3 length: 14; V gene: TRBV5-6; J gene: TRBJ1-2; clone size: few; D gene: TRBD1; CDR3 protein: CASSLGQGDYGYTF; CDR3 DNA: TGTGCCAGCAGCTTGGGACAGGGGGATTATGGCTACACCTTC
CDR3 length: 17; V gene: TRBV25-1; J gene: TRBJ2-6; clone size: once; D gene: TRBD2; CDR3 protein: CASSPLAGGSGANVLTF; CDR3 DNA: TGTGCCAGCAGTCCCCTAGCGGGAGGGTCGGGGGCCAACGTCCTGACTTTC
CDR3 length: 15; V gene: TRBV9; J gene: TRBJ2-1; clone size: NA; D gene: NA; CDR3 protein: CASSVAQGGGNEQFF; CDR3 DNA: TGTGCCAGCAGCGTAGCCCAGGGGGGAGGCAATGAGCAGTTCTTC
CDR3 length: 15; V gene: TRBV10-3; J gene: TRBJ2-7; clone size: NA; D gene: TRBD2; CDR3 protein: CAISESSGGFYEQYF; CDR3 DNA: TGTGCCATCAGTGAGTCTAGCGGGGGATTCTACGAGCAGTACTTC
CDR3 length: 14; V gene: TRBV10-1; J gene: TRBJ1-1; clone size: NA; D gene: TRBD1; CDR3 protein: CASSESDRSCLAFF; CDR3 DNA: TGCGCCAGCAGTGAGTCGGACAGGTCGTGTTTGGCTTTCTTT
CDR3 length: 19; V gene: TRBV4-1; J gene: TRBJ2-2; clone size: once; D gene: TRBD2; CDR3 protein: CASSQDELAGGPDTGELFF; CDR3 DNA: TGCGCCAGCAGCCAAGATGAACTAGCGGGGGGGCCGGACACCGGGGAGCTGTTTTTT
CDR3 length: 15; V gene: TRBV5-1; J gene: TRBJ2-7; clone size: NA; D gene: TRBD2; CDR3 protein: CASSKGLAGLYEQYF; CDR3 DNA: TGCGCCAGCAGCAAGGGACTAGCGGGACTCTACGAGCAGTACTTC
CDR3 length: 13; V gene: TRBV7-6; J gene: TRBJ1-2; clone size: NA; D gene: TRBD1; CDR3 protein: CASSPGQGVDYTF; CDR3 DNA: TGTGCCAGCAGCCCGGGACAGGGGGTAGACTACACCTTC
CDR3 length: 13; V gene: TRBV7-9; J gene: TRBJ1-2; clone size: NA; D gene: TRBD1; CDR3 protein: CASSSDQGDGYTF; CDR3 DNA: TGTGCCAGCAGCTCAGACCAGGGGGATGGCTACACCTTC
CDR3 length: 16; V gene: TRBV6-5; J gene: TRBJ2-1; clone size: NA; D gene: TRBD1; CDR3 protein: CASSWTGGRSYNEQFF; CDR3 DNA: TGTGCCAGCAGTTGGACAGGGGGCCGTTCCTACAATGAGCAGTTCTTC
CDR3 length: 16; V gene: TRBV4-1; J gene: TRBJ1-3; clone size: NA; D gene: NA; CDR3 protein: CASSFLGGSGGNTIYF; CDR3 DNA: TGCGCCAGCAGCTTTTTGGGGGGGAGTGGTGGAAACACCATATATTTT
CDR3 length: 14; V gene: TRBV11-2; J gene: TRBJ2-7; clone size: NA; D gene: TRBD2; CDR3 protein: CASSLWTSGAEQYF; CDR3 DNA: TGTGCCAGCAGCCTGTGGACTAGCGGGGCTGAGCAGTACTTC
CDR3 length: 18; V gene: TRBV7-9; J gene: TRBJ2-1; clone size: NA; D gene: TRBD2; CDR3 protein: CASSPISGTSRSYNEQFF; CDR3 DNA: TGTGCCAGCAGCCCGATCTCGGGGACTAGCAGATCCTACAATGAGCAGTTCTTC
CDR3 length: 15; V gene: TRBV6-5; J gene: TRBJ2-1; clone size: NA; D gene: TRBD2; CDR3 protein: CASSSGLAGAIEQFF; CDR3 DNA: TGTGCCAGCAGTTCTGGACTAGCGGGAGCAATTGAGCAGTTCTTC
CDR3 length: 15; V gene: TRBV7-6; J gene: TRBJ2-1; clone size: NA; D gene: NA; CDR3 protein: CASSLRQQSRDEQFF; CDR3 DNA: TGTGCCAGCAGCTTACGTCAGCAATCGCGGGATGAGCAGTTCTTC
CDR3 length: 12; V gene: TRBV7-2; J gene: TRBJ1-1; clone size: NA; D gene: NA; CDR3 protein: CASSLSGTEAFF; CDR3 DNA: TGTGCCAGCAGCTTGTCCGGGACTGAAGCTTTCTTT
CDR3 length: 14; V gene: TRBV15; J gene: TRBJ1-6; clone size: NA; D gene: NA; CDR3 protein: CATSRDFSNSPLHF; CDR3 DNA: TGTGCCACCAGCAGAGATTTTAGTAATTCACCCCTCCACTTT
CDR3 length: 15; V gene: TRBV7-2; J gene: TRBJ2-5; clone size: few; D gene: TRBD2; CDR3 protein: CASSRPGRESETQYF; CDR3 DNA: TGTGCCAGCAGCCGTCCCGGGCGGGAGTCCGAGACCCAGTACTTC
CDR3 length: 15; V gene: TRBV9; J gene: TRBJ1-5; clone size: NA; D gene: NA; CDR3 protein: CASSVGGLSNQPQHF; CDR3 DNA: TGTGCCAGCAGCGTAGGCGGGCTGAGTAATCAGCCCCAGCATTTT
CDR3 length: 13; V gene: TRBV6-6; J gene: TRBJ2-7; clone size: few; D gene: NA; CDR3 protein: CASSAGSLREQYF; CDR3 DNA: TGTGCCAGCAGTGCAGGGTCGTTACGCGAGCAGTACTTC
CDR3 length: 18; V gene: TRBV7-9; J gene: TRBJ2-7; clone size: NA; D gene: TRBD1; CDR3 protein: CASSLGGTGPPERYEQYF; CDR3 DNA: TGTGCCAGCAGCTTAGGGGGGACAGGCCCCCCTGAGCGCTACGAGCAGTACTTC
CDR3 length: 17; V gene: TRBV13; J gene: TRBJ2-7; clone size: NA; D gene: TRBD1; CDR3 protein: CASSPQPGTATNYEQYF; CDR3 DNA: TGTGCCAGCAGCCCTCAACCCGGGACAGCCACTAATTACGAGCAGTACTTC
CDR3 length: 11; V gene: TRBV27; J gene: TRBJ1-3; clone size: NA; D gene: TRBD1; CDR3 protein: CASIQGGTIYF; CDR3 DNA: TGTGCCAGTATACAGGGGGGCACCATATATTTT
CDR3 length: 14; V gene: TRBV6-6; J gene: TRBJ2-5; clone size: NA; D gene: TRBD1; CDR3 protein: CASRKGAQGETQYF; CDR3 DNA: TGTGCCAGCAGAAAAGGAGCACAGGGGGAGACCCAGTACTTC
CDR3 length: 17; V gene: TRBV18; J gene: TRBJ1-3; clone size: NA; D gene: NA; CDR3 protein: CASSPILGEDSGNTIYF; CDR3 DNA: TGTGCCAGCTCACCCATCTTAGGCGAGGACTCTGGAAACACCATATATTTT
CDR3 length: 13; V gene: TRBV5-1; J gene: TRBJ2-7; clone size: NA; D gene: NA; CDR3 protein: CASSPDFAYEQYF; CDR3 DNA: TGCGCCAGCAGCCCCGACTTCGCCTACGAGCAGTACTTC